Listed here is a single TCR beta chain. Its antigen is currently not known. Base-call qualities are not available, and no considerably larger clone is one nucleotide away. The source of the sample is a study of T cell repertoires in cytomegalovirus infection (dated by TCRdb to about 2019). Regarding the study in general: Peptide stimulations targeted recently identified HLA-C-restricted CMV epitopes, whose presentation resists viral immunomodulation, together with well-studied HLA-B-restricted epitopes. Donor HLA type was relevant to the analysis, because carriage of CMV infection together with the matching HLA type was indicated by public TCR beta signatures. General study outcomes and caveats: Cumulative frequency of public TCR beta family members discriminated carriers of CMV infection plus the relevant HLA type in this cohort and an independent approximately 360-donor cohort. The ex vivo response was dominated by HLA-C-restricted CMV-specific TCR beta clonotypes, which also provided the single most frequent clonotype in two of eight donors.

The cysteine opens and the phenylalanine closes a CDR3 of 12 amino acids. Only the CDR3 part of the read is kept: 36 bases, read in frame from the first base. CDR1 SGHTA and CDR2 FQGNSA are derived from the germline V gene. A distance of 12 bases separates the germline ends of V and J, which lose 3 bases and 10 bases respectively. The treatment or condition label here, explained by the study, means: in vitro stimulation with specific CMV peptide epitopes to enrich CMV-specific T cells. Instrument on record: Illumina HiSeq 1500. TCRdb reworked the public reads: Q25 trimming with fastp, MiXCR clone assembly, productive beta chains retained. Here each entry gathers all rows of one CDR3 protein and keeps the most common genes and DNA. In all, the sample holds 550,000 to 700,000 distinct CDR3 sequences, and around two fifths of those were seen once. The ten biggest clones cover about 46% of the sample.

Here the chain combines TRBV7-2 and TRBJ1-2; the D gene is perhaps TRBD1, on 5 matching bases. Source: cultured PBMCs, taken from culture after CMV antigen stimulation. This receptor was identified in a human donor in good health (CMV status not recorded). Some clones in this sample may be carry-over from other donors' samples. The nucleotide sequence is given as TGTGCCAGCAGCTTGGAACGGGACCTCTACACCTTC. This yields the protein CASSLERDLYTF.